The clone carrying this TCR beta chain has a count of ten or more. Its matching antigen is unknown. The same CDR3 also results from other DNA sequences found in this sample. The germline V gene encodes CDR1 LGHDT and CDR2 YNNKEL (reference sequence). The CDR3 has 13 residues. Between the trimmed V and J ends, which lost 3 bases and 10 bases, there was a span of 10 bases. The data are from a study of metastatic and nonmetastatic thyroid tumors. Whole-study context: Both malignant and benign thyroid patients supplied peripheral blood and tumor or nodule tissue samples, across which the repertoires of these patients were then compared. Study-level findings and limits: The study reportedly found significantly higher TCR beta diversity in malignant thyroid tumors than benign nodules, in blood and tumor.

As originally analysed: CDR3 was compared across clinicopathological groups, and the resulting differences were used to build a distant-metastasis classifier for papillary thyroid cancer. TCRdb re-called the PCR reads with MiXCR. TCRdb assigned the V and J calls; the authors' analysis was not used. Of around 89,000 clones listed, under 15% were seen once; the top ten hold 3.6%. There were no patients who had received any treatment before thyroid surgery. The rearrangement links TRBV3-1 to TRBJ1-6; no clear D. The sample taken for sequencing was blood. The TCR sequence derives from a female donor with papillary thyroid cancer or a benign thyroid nodule (not recorded which). Some clones in this sample may be carry-over from other donors' samples. The CDR3 spells CASSQSGSSPLHF. DNA of the CDR3: TGTGCCAGCAGCCAGAGTGGATCCTCACCCCTCCACTTT. Full variable domain (missing parts from reference TRBV3-1 and TRBJ1-6): DTAVSQTPKYLVTQMGNDKSIKCEQNLGHDTMYWYKQDSKKFLKIMFSYNNKELIINETVPNRFSPKSPDKAHLNLHINSLELGDSAVYFCASSQSGSSPLHFGNGTRLTVT.